This TCR beta chain emerged from a study of shared clonotypes between healthy human individuals. The repertoire was sequenced with immunoSEQ multiplex PCR; TCRdb's copy has only in-frame clones and lacks some. The sample lists a few million clones, roughly nine tenths occurring once. This CDR3 region has 15 residues. Trimming removed 6 bases at V and 2 bases at J, with 13 bases between. CDR1 SGHTA and CDR2 FQGNSA come from the germline V gene. Details on this clone: At the DNA level, this CDR3 is encoded by other sequences in the same sample as well.

The sequenced material came from naive CD4+ T cells sorted from blood. Subset given: CD45RA+ positively selected. The rearrangement joins TRBV7-2 to TRBJ2-2; tentatively, D is TRBD1 (6 bases). The sequence was obtained from a man aged 18-30 years in good health. The CDR3 bases are TGTGCCAGCAGGAGCGGACAGCTTAACACCGGGGAGCTGTTTTTT. This encodes CASRSGQLNTGELFF. The full variable domain, rest sourced from reference TRBV7-2 and TRBJ2-2, is GAGVSQSPSNKVTEKGKDVELRCDPISGHTALYWYRQSLGQGLEFLIYFQGNSAPDKSGLPSDRFSAERTGGSVSTLTIQRTQQEDSAVYLCASRSGQLNTGELFFGEGSRLTVL.